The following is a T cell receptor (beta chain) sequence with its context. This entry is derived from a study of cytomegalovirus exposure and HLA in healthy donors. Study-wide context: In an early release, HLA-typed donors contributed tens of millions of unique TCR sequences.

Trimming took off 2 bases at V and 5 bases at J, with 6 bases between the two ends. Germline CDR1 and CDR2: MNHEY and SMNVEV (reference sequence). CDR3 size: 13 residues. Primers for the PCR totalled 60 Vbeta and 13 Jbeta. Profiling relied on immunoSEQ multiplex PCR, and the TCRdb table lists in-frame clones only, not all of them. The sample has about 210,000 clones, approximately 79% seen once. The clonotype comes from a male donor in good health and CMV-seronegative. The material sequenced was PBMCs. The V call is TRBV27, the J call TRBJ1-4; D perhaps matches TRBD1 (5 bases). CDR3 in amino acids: CASSLNRNEKLFF. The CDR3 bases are TGTGCCAGCAGTTTAAACAGGAATGAAAAACTGTTTTTT.